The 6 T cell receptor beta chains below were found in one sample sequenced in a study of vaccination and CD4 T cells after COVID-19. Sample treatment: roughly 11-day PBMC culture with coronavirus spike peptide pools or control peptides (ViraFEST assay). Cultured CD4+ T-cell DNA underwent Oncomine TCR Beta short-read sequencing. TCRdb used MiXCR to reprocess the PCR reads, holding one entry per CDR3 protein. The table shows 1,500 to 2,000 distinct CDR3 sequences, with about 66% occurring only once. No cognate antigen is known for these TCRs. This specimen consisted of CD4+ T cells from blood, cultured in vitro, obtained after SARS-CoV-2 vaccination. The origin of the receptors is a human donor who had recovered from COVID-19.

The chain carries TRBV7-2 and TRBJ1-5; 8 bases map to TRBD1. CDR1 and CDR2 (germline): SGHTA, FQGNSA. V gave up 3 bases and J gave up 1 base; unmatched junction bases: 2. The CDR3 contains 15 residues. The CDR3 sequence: CASSFAGGSNQPQHF. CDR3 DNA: TGTGCCAGCAGCTTCGCAGGGGGCAGCAATCAGCCCCAGCATTTT.

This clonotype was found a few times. Here the CDR3 DNA reads TGTGCCAGCAGTTACACAGGAGCCCGGGGCACTGAAGCTTTCTTT. It encodes CASSYTGARGTEAFF. The chain employs TRBV6-7 and TRBJ1-1, with D possibly matching TRBD1 (5 bases). TRBV6-7 is an ORF; its function is uncertain. The V and J ends lost 2 bases and 4 bases respectively, with 14 bases between them. The CDR3 has 15 amino acids.

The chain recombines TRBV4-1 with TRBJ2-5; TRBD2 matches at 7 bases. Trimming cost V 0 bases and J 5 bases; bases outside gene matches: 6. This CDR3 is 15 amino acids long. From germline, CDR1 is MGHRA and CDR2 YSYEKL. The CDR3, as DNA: TGCGCCAGCAGCCAAGATGGGTGGGGGGGTGAGACCCAGTACTTC. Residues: CASSQDGWGGETQYF.

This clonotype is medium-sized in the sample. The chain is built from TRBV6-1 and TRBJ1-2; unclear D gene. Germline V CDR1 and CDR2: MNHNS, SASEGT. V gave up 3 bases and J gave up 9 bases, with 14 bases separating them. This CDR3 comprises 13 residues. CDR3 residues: CASSDSGRLSYTF. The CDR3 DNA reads TGTGCCAGCAGTGATAGCGGGCGCCTGAGCTACACCTTC.

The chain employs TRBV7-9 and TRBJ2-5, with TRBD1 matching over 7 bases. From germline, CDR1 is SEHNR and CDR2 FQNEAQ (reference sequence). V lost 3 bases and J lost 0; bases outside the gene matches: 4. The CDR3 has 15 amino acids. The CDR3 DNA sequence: TGTGCCAGCAGCTTCGACAGGGTGTACCAAGAGACCCAGTACTTC. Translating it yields CASSFDRVYQETQYF.

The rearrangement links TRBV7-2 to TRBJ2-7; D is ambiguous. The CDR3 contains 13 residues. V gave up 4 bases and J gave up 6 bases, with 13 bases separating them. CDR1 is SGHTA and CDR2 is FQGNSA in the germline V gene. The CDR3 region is CASSYPPAGEQYF. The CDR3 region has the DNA TGTGCCAGCAGCTACCCCCCTGCCGGCGAGCAGTACTTC.